These 22 T cell receptor beta chains share one sample of origin, sequenced in a study of CD8+CD57+ T cells in acquired aplastic anemia. Both TCR beta VDJ combination and CDR3 sequence profiling were carried out. Genomic DNA was the template for this profiling. TCRdb re-called the reads through MiXCR, storing one row per CDR3 protein. Of hundreds of thousands of distinct CDR3 sequences listed, approximately 70% were seen once; the top ten hold 4%. The sample consisted of sorted CD4+, CD8+, or CD8+CD57+ T cells (not recorded which) from PBMCs. These receptors came from a human donor in good health, serving as a control.

This clonotype showed up just once. The junction departs from germline at one end; a sequencing error may be responsible. The rearrangement uses TRBV6-6 and TRBJ1-2, with a weak D call TRBD1 (6 bases). This CDR3 comprises 14 residues. The germline V gene has CDR1 MNHNY and CDR2 SVGAGI (reference sequence). The CDR3 DNA sequence: TGTGCCATCAGTTTAACGGGGGGCGCGAAGGGCTACACCTTC. It translates to CAISLTGGAKGYTF.

The rearrangement uses TRBV20-1 and TRBJ1-5; D gene uncertain. The CDR3 has 15 amino acids. V gave up 5 bases and J gave up 2 bases, with 16 bases separating them. Germline CDR1 DFQATT, CDR2 SNEGSKA (reference sequence). The CDR3 loop reads CSAGITSTGNQPQHF. The CDR3 DNA follows: TGCAGTGCTGGGATTACCAGCACAGGCAATCAGCCCCAGCATTTT.

A single count supports this clonotype. The chain couples TRBV9 to TRBJ2-3; 11 nucleotides align to TRBD1. There are 16 residues in the CDR3. V lost 1 base, J lost 3 bases, and 4 bases stayed unmatched. Germline V CDR1 and CDR2: SGDLS, YYNGEE. This CDR3 is CASSVSGQGGTDTQYF. In DNA, the CDR3 is TGTGCCAGCAGCGTATCGGGACAGGGGGGGACAGATACGCAGTATTTT. The full variable domain, completed using reference TRBV9 and TRBJ2-3, is DSGVTQTPKHLITATGQRVTLRCSPRSGDLSVYWYQQSLDQGLQFLIQYYNGEERAKGNILERFSAQQFPDLHSELNLSSLELGDSALYFCASSVSGQGGTDTQYFGPGTRLTVL.

This clonotype was picked up many times. The V call is TRBV3-1, the J call TRBJ1-1, with D maybe TRBD1 (6 bases). The CDR3 consists of 14 residues. The germline V gene has CDR1 LGHDT and CDR2 YNNKEL (reference sequence). The V and J ends lost 6 bases and 7 bases respectively, with 18 bases between them. The CDR3 spells CASSPGDSLFEAFF. CDR3 nucleotides: TGTGCCAGCAGTCCAGGGGACTCGTTATTTGAAGCTTTCTTT.

The rearrangement links TRBV5-1 to TRBJ2-2, with a tentative D call TRBD1 (5 bases). The CDR3 covers 16 residues. Germline assignment: CDR1 SGHRS and CDR2 YFSETQ. Trimming pared 2 bases from V and 1 base from J, leaving 12 bases between. CDR3 loop: CASSFARDRNTGELFF. For the CDR3, the DNA is TGCGCCAGCAGCTTCGCCAGGGATCGGAACACCGGGGAGCTGTTTTTT.

About this clonotype: The missing conserved phenylalanine or tryptophan at the end of this CDR3 makes a read error likely. Because the CDR3's place on the DNA is in doubt, the DNA is left out and the CDR3 is given as listed by TCRdb. The chain is built from TRBV2 and TRBJ1-6; the table names TRBD1, a call not compared with the DNA. The CDR3 is 15 residues long, ends included. Germline CDR1 and CDR2: SNHLY and FYNNEI. The CDR3 is CASSPQGLDNSPLRD.

The table lists this clonotype with a few counts. The V call is TRBV3-1, the J call TRBJ1-3; unclear D gene. The CDR3 contains 15 residues. The V end lost 2 bases, the J end lost 0 bases, and 8 bases lay between the germline ends. Looked up from germline, CDR1 is LGHDT and CDR2 is YNNKEL (reference sequence). The CDR3 reads CASSQRPVSGNTIYF. The CDR3 nucleotides read TGTGCCAGCAGCCAAAGGCCAGTCTCTGGAAACACCATATATTTT.

Many counts were recorded for this clonotype. The chain couples TRBV7-6 to TRBJ2-6; no firm D call. The germline gives CDR1 SGHVS, CDR2 FNYEAQ. Trimming left V 2 bases short and J 2 bases short, with 7 bases between. The CDR3 totals 15 residues. CDR3 residues: CASSLRRAGANVLTF. The CDR3 DNA follows: TGTGCCAGCAGCTTAAGACGGGCTGGGGCCAACGTCCTGACTTTC.

There are many counts of this clonotype. The CDR3 is CASSLAQGMQKLFF. In DNA, the CDR3 is TGTGCCAGCAGCTTAGCTCAGGGGATGCAAAAACTGTTTTTT. The chain has TRBV7-2 and TRBJ1-4, with D possibly matching TRBD1 (6 bases). CDR1 and CDR2 (germline): SGHTA, FQGNSA. The germline V and J ends were trimmed by 0 bases and 9 bases, with 11 bases remaining between them. The CDR3 covers 14 residues.

Remarks on this clonotype: One end of the junction does not line up with germline, which may come from a read error. The chain is built from TRBV5-1 and TRBJ2-2, with D perhaps TRBD1 or TRBD2 (5 bases each). From germline, CDR1 is SGHRS and CDR2 YFSETQ. This CDR3 is 13 amino acids long. The CDR3 DNA is TGTGCCAGCAGGGTAGGGGACGCCCCTAAGCTGTTTTTT. This translates into CASRVGDAPKLFF.

The sample holds many counts of this clonotype. The rearrangement uses TRBV4-1 and TRBJ1-2, with TRBD1 as a possible D gene (5 bases). The CDR3 consists of 13 residues. V lost 1 base to trimming and J lost 7 bases, with 10 bases between them. CDR1 is MGHRA, CDR2 YSYEKL, per germline. DNA for the CDR3: TGCGCCAGCAGCCAAGGGGGGTTCTCTGGCTACACCTTC. Its translation is CASSQGGFSGYTF.

The CDR3 nucleotides are TGTGCCATCAGTGAGCTAGGGGGGGGAGACGTGCAGTACTTC. This codes for CAISELGGGDVQYF. The rearrangement links TRBV10-3 to TRBJ2-7; maybe TRBD2 (7 bases). CDR3 length: 14 amino acids. The ends were cut back, 2 bases at V and 9 bases at J, with 17 bases in the middle. From germline, CDR1 is ENHRY and CDR2 SYGVKD.

This clonotype was detected a few times. This CDR3 is missing its conserved last phenylalanine or tryptophan, likely due to a read error. The DNA is left out, because the CDR3 cannot be placed on it with certainty; the CDR3 is given as TCRdb lists it. The J gene is TRBJ2-7, the V gene TRBV9. The CDR3 comprises 8 residues, both ends counted. Germline V gene sequence: CDR1 SGDLS, CDR2 YYNGEE. The CDR3 loop reads CASSVHRR.

This chain uses TRBV5-1 with TRBJ1-1; 8 nucleotides match TRBD1. CDR3 length equals 14 residues. The germline gives CDR1 SGHRS, CDR2 YFSETQ. The V gene end was trimmed by 3 bases and the J gene end by 4 bases; junction bases not matched to a gene: 5. The CDR3 reads CASSWTGSGTEAFF. The CDR3, as DNA: TGCGCCAGCAGCTGGACAGGGAGCGGCACTGAAGCTTTCTTT.

On this clonotype itself: This may come from a read error, since a much larger clone is one base off. The chain joins TRBV12-3 or TRBV12-4 to TRBJ2-3, with a weak D call TRBD2 (5 bases). The CDR3 has 15 amino acids. V shed 4 bases and J shed 5 bases, with 16 bases lying between them. The chain's CDR3 is CASSCSPIRGDTQYF. The CDR3 region has the DNA TGTGCCAGCAGTTGCTCACCCATACGGGGAGATACGCAGTATTTT.

On this clonotype: The junction departs from germline at one end; a sequencing error may be responsible. The genes are TRBV14 and TRBJ1-5, with a tentative D call TRBD1 (5 bases). In germline, CDR1 is SGHDN, CDR2 FVKESK. The CDR3 is 15 amino acids. The CDR3 DNA reads as TGCGCCAGCAGCCACCAGACAGCGCGCCAACAGCCCCAGCATTTT. Residues: CASSHQTARQQPQHF.

This clonotype has a count of ten or more. The genes are TRBV18 and TRBJ2-5; possible D gene TRBD1, 6 bases. V gave up 2 bases and J gave up 4 bases, with 11 bases separating them. Germline values: CDR1 KGHSH, CDR2 LQKENI. The CDR3 has 14 residues. DNA of the CDR3: TGTGCCAGCTCACCATTACAGGGAGTAGAGACCCAGTACTTC. This encodes CASSPLQGVETQYF.

Of note for this clonotype: A junction end diverges from the germline sequence, so it may reflect a read error. The chain links TRBV7-2 to TRBJ1-2; D is unclear. The CDR3 sequence is 12 residues long. Germline CDR1 SGHTA, CDR2 FQGNSA. The CDR3 protein is CASSLGSYGYSF. As DNA, the CDR3 is TGTGCCAGCAGCTTAGGGAGCTATGGCTACTCCTTC.

The sample holds many counts of this clonotype. The V call is TRBV4-3, the J call TRBJ2-5; D tentatively fits TRBD1 or TRBD2 (6 bases each). The CDR3 loop spans 15 amino acids. The germline V and J ends were trimmed by 0 bases and 5 bases, with 13 bases remaining between them. Germline V gene data show CDR1 as LGHNA and CDR2 as YSLEER. The CDR3: CASSQDRGAGETQYF. As DNA, the CDR3 is TGCGCCAGCAGCCAAGATAGGGGGGCCGGGGAGACCCAGTACTTC.

Of note for this clonotype: Germline and junction disagree at one end, which may indicate a read error. The chain joins TRBV7-2 to TRBJ2-7, with 7 bases identical to TRBD1. The CDR3 has 14 amino acids. Germline assignment: CDR1 SGHTA and CDR2 FQGNSA. CDR3 residues: CASSQEGALSNGQF. DNA of the CDR3: TGTGCCAGCAGCCAAGAGGGGGCGCTGTCCAATGGGCAGTTC.

A word on this clonotype: This clone may be a read error of a much larger clone one base away. The chain carries TRBV4-3 and TRBJ2-2; TRBD1 aligns across 9 bases. In germline, CDR1 is LGHNA, CDR2 YSLEER. This CDR3 comprises 15 residues. The CDR3 region has the DNA TGCGCCGGCAGCCAAGAAGGGACAGGGACGGGGGAGCTGTTTTTT. Residues: CAGSQEGTGTGELFF.

Comment on this clonotype: One junction end disagrees with the germline gene, perhaps due to a read error. The chain employs TRBV2 and TRBJ1-2, with 7 bases aligning to TRBD1. The CDR3 is 12 residues long. Germline values: CDR1 SNHLY, CDR2 FYNNEI. CDR3 sequence (DNA): TGTGCCAGCAGTGGAGGGGGCTCTGGCTACACCTTT. Translated, it gives CASSGGGSGYTF.